Presented here are 16 T cell receptor beta chains from one specimen sequenced in a study of shared clonotypes between healthy human individuals. Clones were sequenced by immunoSEQ multiplex PCR, and TCRdb holds only the in-frame ones, with some missing. The sample lists about 960,000 clones; over 60% were seen once. The sequenced sample consisted of memory CD4+ T cells sorted from blood. The subset is: CD45RA-negative fraction. The source is a man aged 18 to 29 in good health.

The chain carries TRBV2 and TRBJ2-1; possibly TRBD2 for D (5 bases). The CDR3 extends over 14 amino acids. V shed 8 bases and J shed 5 bases, with 16 bases lying between them. Germline CDR1 is SNHLY and CDR2 is FYNNEI. The CDR3 sequence is CASQKAAVNNEQFF. In DNA, the CDR3 is TGTGCCAGCCAAAAAGCGGCGGTCAACAATGAGCAGTTCTTC.

The V and J genes are TRBV9 and TRBJ2-7; D is unresolved. There are 14 residues in the CDR3. Trimming took off 0 bases at V and 5 bases at J, with 12 bases between the two ends. Germline V gene data show CDR1 as SGDLS and CDR2 as YYNGEE. CDR3 nucleotide sequence: TGTGCCAGCAGCGTAGGGCCCAAAGGTAACGAGCAGTACTTC. Its protein product is CASSVGPKGNEQYF. Full variable domain (remainder filled in from reference TRBV9 and TRBJ2-7): DSGVTQTPKHLITATGQRVTLRCSPRSGDLSVYWYQQSLDQGLQFLIQYYNGEERAKGNILERFSAQQFPDLHSELNLSSLELGDSALYFCASSVGPKGNEQYFGPGTRLTVT.

The J gene is TRBJ2-7, the V gene TRBV6-5; 9 bases fit TRBD1. The CDR3 covers 15 residues. The V segment lost 6 bases and the J segment 6 bases; nucleotides outside the gene matches: 12. The germline V gene encodes CDR1 MNHEY and CDR2 SVGAGI. The DNA of the CDR3 is TGTGCCAGCAGCCCCGGGACAGGGTATCTTGGCGAGCAGTACTTC. Translating gives CASSPGTGYLGEQYF.

V usage is TRBV5-1 and J usage is TRBJ2-6; 9 bases are a match to TRBD1. CDR1 and CDR2 from the germline V gene are SGHRS and YFSETQ. This CDR3 contains 19 residues. Losses at the gene ends were 4 bases for V and 0 bases for J; bases not matched to a gene: 11. The DNA for the CDR3 is TGCGCCAGCAGCGCCCGGGACAGGGTTCTGAGCTCTGGGGCCAACGTCCTGACTTTC. Its protein product is CASSARDRVLSSGANVLTF.

The rearrangement links TRBV5-1 to TRBJ1-3; TRBD1 is a possible D gene (6 bases). The germline gives CDR1 SGHRS, CDR2 YFSETQ. Trimming stripped 0 bases from V and 1 base from J, with 8 bases between. The CDR3 is made up of 15 amino acids. The CDR3 DNA is TGCGCCAGCAGCTTGGGTAGGGGGTCTGGAAACACCATATATTTT. This sequence encodes CASSLGRGSGNTIYF.

The chain is built from TRBV2 and TRBJ2-7; D is perhaps TRBD1 (5 bases). V was clipped by 7 bases and J by 2 bases, with 15 bases between them. Germline CDR1 is SNHLY and CDR2 is FYNNEI. The CDR3 length is 14 residues. CDR3 residues: CASIPTGRTYEQYF. Here the CDR3 DNA reads TGTGCCAGCATTCCTACAGGCAGAACCTACGAGCAGTACTTC.

The chain couples TRBV5-6 to TRBJ2-3, with 13 bases aligning to TRBD2. V was clipped by 4 bases and J by 3 bases; unmatched bases: 5. The length of the CDR3 is 16 residues. Germline CDR1 reads SGHDT; CDR2 reads YYEEEE. The DNA for the CDR3 is TGTGCCAGCAGCCAGGGACTAGCGGGGAAAACAGATACGCAGTATTTT. It specifies CASSQGLAGKTDTQYF.

The V call is TRBV5-1, the J call TRBJ2-7; D is possibly TRBD1 (6 bases). Germline V gene data show CDR1 as SGHRS and CDR2 as YFSETQ. This CDR3 spans 15 amino acids. V shed 1 base and J shed 1 base, with 12 bases lying between them. DNA of the CDR3: TGCGCCAGCAGCTTGACAGGGAGTACTTCCTACGAGCAGTACTTC. Protein sequence: CASSLTGSTSYEQYF.

The CDR3 spells CASSLQGVLAGELFF. CDR3 in DNA: TGTGCCAGCAGTCTACAGGGGGTACTTGCCGGGGAGCTGTTTTTT. The rearrangement joins TRBV9 to TRBJ2-2; 8 bases are a match to TRBD1. Germline CDR1 is SGDLS and CDR2 is YYNGEE. V shed 5 bases, J shed 6 bases, and the junction held 9 bases outside the gene matches. This CDR3 spans 15 amino acids.

The sample holds a few counts of this clone. The chain carries TRBV2 and TRBJ1-3; tentatively, D is TRBD1 (5 bases). CDR3 length equals 13 residues. CDR1 SNHLY and CDR2 FYNNEI come from the germline V gene. Deletions cut 8 bases from V and 4 bases from J, with 12 bases between. CDR3: CASGEGRGNTIYF. The CDR3 DNA reads as TGTGCCAGCGGAGAGGGACGGGGAAACACCATATATTTT.

V usage is TRBV6-1 and J usage is TRBJ1-3; D perhaps matches TRBD1 (5 bases). This CDR3 spans 16 amino acids. The germline V gene encodes CDR1 MNHNS and CDR2 SASEGT. V was trimmed by 3 bases and J by 4 bases, leaving 16 bases between them. In DNA, the CDR3 is TGTGCCAGCAGTGATTTGGGGGGACTCATCGGAAACACCATATATTTT. Translation: CASSDLGGLIGNTIYF.

In this sample, this clone turned up once. V is TRBV30 and J is TRBJ1-4, with D tentatively TRBD1 (6 bases). The germline CDR1 and CDR2 sequences are GTSNPN and SVGIG (reference sequence). The CDR3 spans 13 residues. V was trimmed by 3 bases and J by 7 bases, leaving 12 bases between them. The CDR3 DNA reads TGTGCCTGGAGAGGGGGAAAGGGTGAAAAACTGTTTTTT. Its translation: CAWRGGKGEKLFF.

This chain uses TRBV9 with TRBJ2-5; perhaps TRBD1 as D (6 bases). Germline V CDR1 and CDR2: SGDLS, YYNGEE. Trimming pared 4 bases from V and 1 base from J, leaving 14 bases between. The CDR3 is 15 residues long. The CDR3 sequence: CASSTLTGPQETQYF. The CDR3 DNA sequence: TGTGCCAGCAGCACCCTAACAGGGCCCCAAGAGACCCAGTACTTC.

The rearrangement links TRBV6-1 to TRBJ1-2; 7 bases line up with TRBD1. The CDR3 is 11 residues long. V dropped 6 bases and J dropped 7; count of bases not matched to a gene: 2. Germline CDR1 MNHNS, CDR2 SASEGT. CDR3 amino acids: CASRNRGGYTF. The DNA for the CDR3 is TGTGCCAGCAGAAACAGGGGTGGCTACACCTTC.

V is TRBV19 and J is TRBJ2-3; 8 bases are a match to TRBD2. CDR1 and CDR2 from the germline V gene are LNHDA and SQIVND (reference sequence). The ends lost 2 bases at V and 2 bases at J; junction bases unmatched: 6. The CDR3 sequence is 16 residues long. For the CDR3, the DNA is TGTGCCAGTAGTATAAGGAGAGCGGGGGACACAGATACGCAGTATTTT. Translating gives CASSIRRAGDTDTQYF.

This clone was observed once. This chain joins TRBV5-1 and TRBJ1-3, with 7 bases aligning to TRBD1. Germline V gene data show CDR1 as SGHRS and CDR2 as YFSETQ. CDR3 length: 15 amino acids. V lost 0 bases to trimming and J lost 4 bases; unmatched junction nucleotides: 4. CDR3 DNA: TGCGCCAGCAGCTTGGAGGCGGGACAGGGAAACACCATATATTTT. Translation gives CASSLEAGQGNTIYF.